This entry describes one T cell receptor (beta chain). The antigen is unknown. Quantitative 5'-RACE with molecular barcodes generated TCR beta libraries. TCRdb ran MiXCR on the 5' RACE reads and lists one entry per CDR3 protein. This sample has some 85,000 distinct CDR3 sequences, with approximately 9.6% found just once. The CDR3 loop spans 16 amino acids. Germline CDR1 and CDR2: SGHDT and YYEEEE. V lost 4 bases to trimming and J lost 0 bases, with 14 bases between them. This entry belongs to a study of CD8 T cells in ankylosing spondylitis. Study results and caveats: Characteristic of ankylosing spondylitis blood, it appeared, was a TCR beta motif comprising eight highly homologous variants. It was reported that disease-linked clones were significantly enriched in matched ankylosing spondylitis synovial fluid.

The TCR comes from a male donor with ankylosing spondylitis. The material sequenced was blood, either unsorted or a sorted T cell fraction (not recorded which). V usage is TRBV5-6 and J usage is TRBJ2-4; TRBD1 might be the D (6 bases). The DNA for the CDR3 is TGTGCCAGCAGCATGGACAGTGTCTTAGCCAAAAACATTCAGTACTTC. As protein: CASSMDSVLAKNIQYF.